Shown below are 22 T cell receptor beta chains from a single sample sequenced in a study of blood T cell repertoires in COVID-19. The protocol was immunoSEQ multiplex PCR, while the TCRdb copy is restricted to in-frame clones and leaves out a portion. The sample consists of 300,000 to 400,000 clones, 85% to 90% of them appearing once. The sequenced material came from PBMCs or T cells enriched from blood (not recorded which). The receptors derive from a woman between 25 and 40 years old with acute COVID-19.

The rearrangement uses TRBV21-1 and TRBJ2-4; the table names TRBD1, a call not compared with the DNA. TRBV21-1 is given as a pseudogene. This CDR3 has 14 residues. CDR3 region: CASSKGTGQTQKYF. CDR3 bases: TGTGCCAGCAGCAAGGGGACAGGGCAAACCCAAAAGTACTTC.

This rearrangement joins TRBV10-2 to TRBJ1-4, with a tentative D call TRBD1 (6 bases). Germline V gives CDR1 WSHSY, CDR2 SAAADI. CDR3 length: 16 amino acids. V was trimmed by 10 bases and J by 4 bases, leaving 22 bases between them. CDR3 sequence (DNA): TGCGCCACCCACAAGAGTTTACAGGGTCGTAATGAAAAACTGTTTTTT. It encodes CATHKSLQGRNEKLFF.

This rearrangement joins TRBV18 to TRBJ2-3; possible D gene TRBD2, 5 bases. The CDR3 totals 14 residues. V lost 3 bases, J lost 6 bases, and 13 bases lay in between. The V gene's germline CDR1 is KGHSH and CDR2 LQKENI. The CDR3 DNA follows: TGTGCCAGCTCACCGGGTCGCGGGTCGGATACGCAGTATTTT. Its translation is CASSPGRGSDTQYF.

The CDR3: CASSLEAGTGYTF. CDR3 nucleotide sequence: TGTGCCAGCAGCTTAGAAGCGGGGACGGGCTACACCTTC. The chain is built from TRBV11-1 and TRBJ1-2; TRBD1 might be the D (5 bases). The V gene lost 1 base and the J gene lost 8 bases, with 11 bases spanning the gap. The CDR3 extends over 13 amino acids. From germline, CDR1 is SGHAT and CDR2 FQDESV (reference sequence). Drawing the rest from reference TRBV11-1 and TRBJ1-2, the complete variable domain is EAEVAQSPRYKITEKSQAVAFWCDPISGHATLYWYRQILGQGPELLVQFQDESVVDDSQLPKDRFSAERLKGVDSTLKIQPAELGDSAMYLCASSLEAGTGYTFGSGTRLTVV.

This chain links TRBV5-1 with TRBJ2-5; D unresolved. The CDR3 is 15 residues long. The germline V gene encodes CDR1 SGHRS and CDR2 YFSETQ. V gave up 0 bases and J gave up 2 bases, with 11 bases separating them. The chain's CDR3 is CASSLGGDEQETQYF. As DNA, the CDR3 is TGCGCCAGCAGCTTGGGTGGAGACGAGCAAGAGACCCAGTACTTC.

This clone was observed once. This chain's CDR3 is CASRLQGWGEKLFF. CDR3 in DNA: TGTGCCAGCAGGTTACAGGGGTGGGGTGAAAAACTGTTTTTT. The gene calls are TRBV6-5 and TRBJ1-4, with 7 positions matching TRBD1. The germline gives CDR1 MNHEY, CDR2 SVGAGI. J gave up 7 bases and V 6 bases, and 8 bases lay outside the gene matches. CDR3 length: 14 residues.

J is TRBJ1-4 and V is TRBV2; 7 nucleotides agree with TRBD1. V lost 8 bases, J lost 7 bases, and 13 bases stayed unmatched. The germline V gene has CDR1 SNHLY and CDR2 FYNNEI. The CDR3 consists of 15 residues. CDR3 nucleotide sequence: TGTGCCAGCCTTGTTGAAAGGGGGCGGGTTGAAAAACTGTTTTTT. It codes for CASLVERGRVEKLFF. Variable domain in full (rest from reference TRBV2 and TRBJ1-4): EPEVTQTPSHQVTQMGQEVILRCVPISNHLYFYWYRQILGQKVEFLVSFYNNEISEKSEIFDDQFSVERPDGSNFTLKIRSTKLEDSAMYFCASLVERGRVEKLFFGSGTQLSVL.

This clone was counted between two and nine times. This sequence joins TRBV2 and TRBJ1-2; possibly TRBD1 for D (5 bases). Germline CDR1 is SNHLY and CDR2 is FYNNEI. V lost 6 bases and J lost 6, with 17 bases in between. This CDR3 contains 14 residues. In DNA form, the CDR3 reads TGTGCCAGCAGAGGAACTCCAGGGTTCGATGGCTACACCTTC. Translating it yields CASRGTPGFDGYTF.

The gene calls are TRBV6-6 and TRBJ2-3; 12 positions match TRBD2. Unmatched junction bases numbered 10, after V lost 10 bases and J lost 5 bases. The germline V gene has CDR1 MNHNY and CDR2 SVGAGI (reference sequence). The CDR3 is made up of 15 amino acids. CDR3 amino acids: CATTSLAGGRDTQYF. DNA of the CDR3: TGTGCCACCACGAGTCTAGCGGGGGGGCGAGATACGCAGTATTTT.

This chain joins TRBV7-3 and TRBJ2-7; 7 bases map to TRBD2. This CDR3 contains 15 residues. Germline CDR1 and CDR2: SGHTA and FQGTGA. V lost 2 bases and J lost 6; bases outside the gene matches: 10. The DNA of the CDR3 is TGTGCCAGCAGCTTATTATCCGGAGGGAGGGGCGAGCAGTACTTC. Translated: CASSLLSGGRGEQYF.

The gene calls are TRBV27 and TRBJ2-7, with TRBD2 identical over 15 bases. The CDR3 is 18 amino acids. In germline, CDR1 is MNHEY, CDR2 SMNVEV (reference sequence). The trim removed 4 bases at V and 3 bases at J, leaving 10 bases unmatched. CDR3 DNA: TGTGCCAGCAGTTCAACCCGAAGGGGACTAGCGGGGGGCTACGAGCAGTACTTC. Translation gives CASSSTRRGLAGGYEQYF.

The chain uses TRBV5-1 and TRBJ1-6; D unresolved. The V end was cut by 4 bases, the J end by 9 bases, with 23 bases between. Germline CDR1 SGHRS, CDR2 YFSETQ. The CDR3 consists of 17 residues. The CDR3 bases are TGCGCCAGCAGCGAAAAGGTAACGAGGGATGCAGGTTCACCCCTCCACTTT. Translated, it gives CASSEKVTRDAGSPLHF.

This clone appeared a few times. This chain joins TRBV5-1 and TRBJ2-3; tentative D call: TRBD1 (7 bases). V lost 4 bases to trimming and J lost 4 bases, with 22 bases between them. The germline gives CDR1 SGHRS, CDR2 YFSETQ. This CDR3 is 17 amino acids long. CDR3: CASSRGKQGGSPDTQYF. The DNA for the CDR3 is TGCGCCAGCAGCCGGGGAAAGCAGGGGGGTTCCCCAGATACGCAGTATTTT.

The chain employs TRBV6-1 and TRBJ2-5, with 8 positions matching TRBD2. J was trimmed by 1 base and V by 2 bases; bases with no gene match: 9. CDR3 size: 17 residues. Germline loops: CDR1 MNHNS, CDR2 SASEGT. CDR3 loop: CASSELLRGVVQETQYF. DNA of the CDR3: TGTGCCAGCAGTGAATTGTTGCGGGGGGTGGTCCAAGAGACCCAGTACTTC.

The CDR3 loop reads CASSGGTGGQPQHF. As DNA, the CDR3 is TGTGCCAGCAGCGGAGGGACAGGGGGTCAGCCCCAGCATTTT. The chain couples TRBV7-9 to TRBJ1-5; 11 bases fit TRBD1. CDR3 size: 14 residues. Germline CDR1 reads SEHNR; CDR2 reads FQNEAQ (reference sequence). V lost 5 bases to trimming and J lost 6 bases; unmatched junction nucleotides: 3.

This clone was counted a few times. CDR3 nucleotide sequence: TGTGCCAGCAGTGAAGACAGGCACACCGGGGAGCTGTTTTTT. It yields the protein CASSEDRHTGELFF. This rearrangement joins TRBV6-4 to TRBJ2-2; a weak D match, TRBD1 (6 bases). This CDR3 is 14 amino acids long. Germline-derived CDR1 and CDR2 are MRHNA and SNTAGT. V dropped 3 bases and J dropped 3 bases, with 8 bases sitting between them.

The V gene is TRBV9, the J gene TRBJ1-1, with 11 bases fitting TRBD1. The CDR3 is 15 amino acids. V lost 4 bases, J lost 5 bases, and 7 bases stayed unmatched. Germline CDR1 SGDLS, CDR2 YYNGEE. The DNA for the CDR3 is TGTGCCAGCAGCTCCCGGACAGGGGGCTTTACTGAAGCTTTCTTT. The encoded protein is CASSSRTGGFTEAFF. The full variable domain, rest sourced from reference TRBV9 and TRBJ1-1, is DSGVTQTPKHLITATGQRVTLRCSPRSGDLSVYWYQQSLDQGLQFLIQYYNGEERAKGNILERFSAQQFPDLHSELNLSSLELGDSALYFCASSSRTGGFTEAFFGQGTRLTVV.

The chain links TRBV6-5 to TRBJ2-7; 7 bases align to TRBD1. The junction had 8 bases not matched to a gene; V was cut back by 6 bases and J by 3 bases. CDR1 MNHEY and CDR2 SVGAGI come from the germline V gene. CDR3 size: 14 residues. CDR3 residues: CASRRRQGNYEQYF. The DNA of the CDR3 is TGTGCCAGCAGGCGACGACAGGGTAACTACGAGCAGTACTTC.

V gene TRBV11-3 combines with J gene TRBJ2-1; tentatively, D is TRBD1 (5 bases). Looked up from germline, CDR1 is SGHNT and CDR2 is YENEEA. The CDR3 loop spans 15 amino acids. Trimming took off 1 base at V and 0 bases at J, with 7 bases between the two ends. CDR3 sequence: CASSLAQGSYNEQFF. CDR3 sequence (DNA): TGTGCCAGCAGCTTAGCGCAGGGCTCCTACAATGAGCAGTTCTTC.

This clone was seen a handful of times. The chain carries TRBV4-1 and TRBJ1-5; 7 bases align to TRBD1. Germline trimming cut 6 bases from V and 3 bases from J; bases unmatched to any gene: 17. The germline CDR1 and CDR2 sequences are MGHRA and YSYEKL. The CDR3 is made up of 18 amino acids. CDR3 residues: CASSFLPPTGTYNQPQHF. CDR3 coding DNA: TGCGCCAGCAGTTTCCTTCCACCGACAGGGACCTACAATCAGCCCCAGCATTTT.

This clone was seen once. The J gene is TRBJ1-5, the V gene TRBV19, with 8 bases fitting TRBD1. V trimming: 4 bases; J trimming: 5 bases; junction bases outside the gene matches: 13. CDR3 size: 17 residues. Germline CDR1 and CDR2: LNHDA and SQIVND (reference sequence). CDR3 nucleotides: TGTGCCAGTAGTAGTACACGGACAGGGAGGGTCGATCAGCCCCAGCATTTT. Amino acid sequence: CASSSTRTGRVDQPQHF.

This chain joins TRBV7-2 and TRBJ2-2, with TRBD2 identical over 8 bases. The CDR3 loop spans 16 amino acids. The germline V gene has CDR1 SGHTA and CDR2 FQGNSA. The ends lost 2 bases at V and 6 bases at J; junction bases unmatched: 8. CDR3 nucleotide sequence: TGTGCCAGCAGCTTATCGAGCGGGGGTATCGCCGGGGAGCTGTTTTTT. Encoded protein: CASSLSSGGIAGELFF.